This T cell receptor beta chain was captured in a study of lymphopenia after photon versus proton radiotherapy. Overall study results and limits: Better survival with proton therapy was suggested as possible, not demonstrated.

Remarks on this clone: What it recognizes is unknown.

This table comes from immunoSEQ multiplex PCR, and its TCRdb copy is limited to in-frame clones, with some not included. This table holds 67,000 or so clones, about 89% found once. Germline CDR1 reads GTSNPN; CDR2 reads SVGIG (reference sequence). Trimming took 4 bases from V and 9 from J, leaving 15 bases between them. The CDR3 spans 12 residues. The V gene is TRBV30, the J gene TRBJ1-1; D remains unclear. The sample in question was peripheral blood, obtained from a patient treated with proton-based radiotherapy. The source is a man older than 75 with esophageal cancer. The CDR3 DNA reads TGTGCCTGGACTAGACTTGAGAAAAAAGCTTTCTTT. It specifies CAWTRLEKKAFF.